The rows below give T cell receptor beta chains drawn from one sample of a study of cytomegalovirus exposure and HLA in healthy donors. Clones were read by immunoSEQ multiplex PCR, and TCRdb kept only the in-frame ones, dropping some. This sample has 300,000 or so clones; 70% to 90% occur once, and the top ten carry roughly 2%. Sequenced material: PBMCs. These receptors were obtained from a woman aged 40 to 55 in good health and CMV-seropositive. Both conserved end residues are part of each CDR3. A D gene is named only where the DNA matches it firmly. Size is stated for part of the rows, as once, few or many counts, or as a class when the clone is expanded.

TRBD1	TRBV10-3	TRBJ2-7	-	TGTGCCATCATTCCACAGGGGGCGCTTTACGAGCAGTACTTC	CAIIPQGALYEQYF
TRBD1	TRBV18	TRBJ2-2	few	TGTGCCAGCTCACCCTCGACAGGGATCACCGGGGAGCTGTTTTTT	CASSPSTGITGELFF
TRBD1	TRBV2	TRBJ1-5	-	TGTGCCAGCAGGGCGGGACAGGGGGCGGCTCAGCCCCAGCATTTT	CASRAGQGAAQPQHF
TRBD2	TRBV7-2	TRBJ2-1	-	TGTGCCAGCAGCCAGACCTCTACTAGCGGAGCAAGCAATGAGCAGTTCTTC	CASSQTSTSGASNEQFF
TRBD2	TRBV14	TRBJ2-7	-	TGTGCCAGCAGCCTATATAGCGGGATCGACGAGCAGTACTTC	CASSLYSGIDEQYF
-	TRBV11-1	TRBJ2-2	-	TGTGCCAGCAGCTTAAACGGCGGATGGAACACCGGGGAGCTGTTTTTT	CASSLNGGWNTGELFF
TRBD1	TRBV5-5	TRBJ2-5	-	TGTGCCAGCAGCCGGGGGACAGGGGGCGCGGAGACCCAGTACTTC	CASSRGTGGAETQYF
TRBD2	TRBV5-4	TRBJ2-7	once	TGTGCCACCGGGACTAGCGGGAGGGTAGCCTACGAGCAGTACTTC	CATGTSGRVAYEQYF
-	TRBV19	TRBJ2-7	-	TGTGCCAGTAGTATACTTGGTGGCGGCTACGAGCAGTACTTC	CASSILGGGYEQYF
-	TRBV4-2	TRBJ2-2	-	TGTGCCAGCAGCCAGCAATGGGGGGCCGGGGAGCTGTTTTTT	CASSQQWGAGELFF
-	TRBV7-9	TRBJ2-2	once	TGTGCCAGCAGCCTAAAAGCTCTATACGGGGGATCGAACACCGGGGAGCTGTTTTTT	CASSLKALYGGSNTGELFF
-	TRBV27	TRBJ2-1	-	TGTGCCAGCGGGCGCTCCTACAATGAGCAGTTCTTC	CASGRSYNEQFF
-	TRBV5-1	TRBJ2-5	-	TGCGCCAGCAAACAGGGTATTGTCGCAGAGACCCAGTACTTC	CASKQGIVAETQYF
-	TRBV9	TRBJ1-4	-	TGTGCCAGCAGCGTAGCGGGGCAGGGAGGTGAAAAACTGTTTTTT	CASSVAGQGGEKLFF
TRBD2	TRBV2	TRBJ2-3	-	TGTGCCAGCAGTGAAGCGTGGGCGGGAGGGACAGATACGCAGTATTTT	CASSEAWAGGTDTQYF
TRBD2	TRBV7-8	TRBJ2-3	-	TGTGCCAGCAGCTCAAGACTAGCGGGAGCTATCAAAGATACGCAGTATTTT	CASSSRLAGAIKDTQYF